This TCR beta chain derives from a study of brain metastases from non-small cell lung cancer. Clones were sequenced by immunoSEQ multiplex PCR, and TCRdb holds only the in-frame ones, with some missing. The sample has 14,000 to 15,000 clones; about 80% are singletons. The CDR3 loop spans 14 amino acids. Germline CDR1 WNHNN, CDR2 SYGVQD (reference sequence). In regard to this clone: Different DNA sequences within this sample yield the same CDR3.

Sequencing was performed on primary lung tumor tissue. This sequence joins TRBV10-1 and TRBJ2-7; either TRBD1 or TRBD2 may fit D (5 bases each). This TCR derives from a donor at least 40 years old with non-small cell lung cancer. The CDR3 loop reads CAGLLPGPTYEQYF. The CDR3 DNA follows: TGCGCTGGGCTTCTTCCGGGACCGACCTACGAGCAGTACTTC.